What follows are 20 T cell receptor beta chains derived from one specimen sequenced in a study of immune characterization of retroperitoneal liposarcoma (dated by TCRdb to about 2019). The receptor library was made with PCR. The sequencing machine was a NextSeq 500. The public reads were quality trimmed at Q25 with fastp and then assembled into clones with MiXCR by TCRdb, keeping productive beta chains. Entries that share a CDR3 protein sequence are merged under the most common genes and DNA. The sample table holds approximately 1,500 distinct CDR3 sequences, of which under 55% were seen once. The ten largest clones take up around 20% of the sample. The sample comprised tumor tissue. Receptor source: a female donor with retroperitoneal liposarcoma.

This clonotype was detected once. The chain is built from TRBV10-1 and TRBJ2-3; unclear D gene. The CDR3 totals 17 residues. Germline CDR1 is WNHNN and CDR2 is SYGVQD (reference sequence). V lost 3 bases to trimming and J lost 2 bases, with 18 bases between them. The DNA for the CDR3 is TGCGCCAGCAGTGAATTGGGCTACCAAGAGTACACAGATACGCAGTATTTT. As protein: CASSELGYQEYTDTQYF.

Judged by abundance, this clonotype is large. The chain uses TRBV6-6 and TRBJ2-1; D gene uncertain. Germline V lookup: CDR1 MNHNY, CDR2 SVGAGI (reference sequence). The CDR3 sequence is 14 residues long. The ends were cut back, 0 bases at V and 8 bases at J, with 11 bases in the middle. The CDR3 nucleotides read TGTGCCAGCAGTTACTCGATAGGTGTCGATGAGCAGTTCTTC. This encodes CASSYSIGVDEQFF.

Relative to its sample, this clonotype is medium-sized. This chain joins TRBV6-1 and TRBJ2-5; D gene uncertain. The CDR3 has 14 amino acids. Trimming removed 6 bases from V and 0 bases from J, with 11 bases in between. Germline CDR1 MNHNS, CDR2 SASEGT. The CDR3 DNA follows: TGTGCCAGCAGCACAAGTTGGTACCAAGAGACCCAGTACTTC. Translating it yields CASSTSWYQETQYF.

The chain recombines TRBV6-6 with TRBJ2-1, with D tentatively TRBD1 (6 bases). The J call may be mistaken, given a closer DNA end match to TRBJ2-7. Germline assignment: CDR1 MNHNY and CDR2 SVGAGI (reference sequence). The CDR3 is 13 residues long. CDR3 residues: CASSRDNYNEQYF. In nucleotides, the CDR3 is TGTGCCAGCAGCCGGGACAATTACAATGAGCAGTACTTC.

The V gene is TRBV27, the J gene TRBJ2-1; possible D gene TRBD2, 6 bases. Germline V CDR1 and CDR2: MNHEY, SMNVEV (reference sequence). This CDR3 has 14 amino acids. The V and J ends lost 2 bases and 9 bases respectively, with 14 bases between them. CDR3 nucleotides: TGTGCCAGCAGTTTAGACAGACTAGAACGTGAGCAGTTCTTC. It yields the protein CASSLDRLEREQFF.

The gene calls are TRBV12-3 or TRBV12-4 and TRBJ2-1; D call uncertain. V shed 8 bases and J shed 10 bases, with 15 bases lying between them. This CDR3 is built from 12 residues. CDR3 amino acids: CASLDGAMEQFF. CDR3 bases: TGTGCCAGCTTGGACGGTGCCATGGAGCAGTTCTTC.

The rearrangement links TRBV11-2 to TRBJ2-3, with TRBD2 matching 13 bases. V was pared by 3 bases and J by 9 bases, with 3 bases of the junction left unmatched. This CDR3 comprises 14 residues. Germline V lookup: CDR1 SGHAT, CDR2 FQNNGV. In DNA form, the CDR3 reads TGTGCCAGCAGCTTCAGACTAGCGGGAGGCACGCAGTATTTT. Protein sequence: CASSFRLAGGTQYF.

A few counts support this clonotype. The CDR3 loop reads CASSLAHRNNEQFF. CDR3 DNA: TGTGCCAGCAGCTTAGCCCATAGGAACAATGAGCAGTTCTTC. The rearrangement joins TRBV7-2 to TRBJ2-1; D is ambiguous. Trimming shortened V by 0 bases and J by 5 bases, and 8 bases separated the two germline ends. This CDR3 comprises 14 residues. Germline CDR1 and CDR2: SGHTA and FQGNSA.

Only a few counts were recorded for this clonotype. The genes are TRBV6-1 and TRBJ2-1, with a tentative D call TRBD2 (5 bases). V was trimmed by 6 bases and J by 13 bases, leaving 31 bases between them. This CDR3 is built from 17 residues. Per germline, CDR1 MNHNS and CDR2 SASEGT. This CDR3 is CASRAYSGLEAKNIQFF. CDR3 DNA: TGTGCCAGCAGGGCCTACTCCGGACTCGAGGCCAAAAACATTCAGTTCTTC.

In DNA, the CDR3 is TGTGCCAGCAGTTTTTCCCCCGACCCTAGCACAGATACGCAGTATTTT. It yields the protein CASSFSPDPSTDTQYF. This chain uses TRBV27 with TRBJ2-3; D unresolved. The germline V and J ends were trimmed by 3 bases and 0 bases, with 13 bases remaining between them. Germline V gene data show CDR1 as MNHEY and CDR2 as SMNVEV (reference sequence). The CDR3 is made up of 16 amino acids.

This clonotype was found once. The V gene is TRBV18, the J gene TRBJ2-4, with 8 bases lining up with TRBD2. Germline CDR1 KGHSH, CDR2 LQKENI. This CDR3 spans 14 amino acids. The V gene end was trimmed by 0 bases and the J gene end by 8 bases; junction bases not matched to a gene: 3. CDR3 DNA sequence: TGTGCCAGCTCACCACCGAGCGGGAGTGACATTCAGTACTTC. Translated, it gives CASSPPSGSDIQYF.

In its sample, this clonotype is large (0.1 to 1%). The chain has TRBV6-1 and TRBJ2-5, with 10 positions matching TRBD1. The CDR3 totals 15 residues. Trimming cost V 7 bases and J 6 bases; bases outside gene matches: 11. Per germline, CDR1 MNHNS and CDR2 SASEGT. The CDR3 sequence: CASTLSSTGGKTQYF. The CDR3 nucleotides are TGTGCCAGCACCCTCTCGTCGACAGGGGGCAAGACCCAGTACTTC.

The J gene is TRBJ2-3, the V gene TRBV10-1; TRBD2 aligns across 14 bases. This CDR3 spans 22 amino acids. The V segment lost 0 bases and the J segment 2 bases; nucleotides outside the gene matches: 16. The germline V gene encodes CDR1 WNHNN and CDR2 SYGVQD (reference sequence). Here the CDR3 DNA reads TGCGCCAGCAGTGAGTCGATCCGATGGACTAGCGGGGGGAATACATCCACAGATACGCAGTATTTT. It encodes CASSESIRWTSGGNTSTDTQYF.

The chain combines TRBV27 with TRBJ2-6; D tentatively reads TRBD1 or TRBD2 (5 bases each). V shed 3 bases and J shed 3 bases, with 9 bases lying between them. This CDR3 spans 15 amino acids. Germline V gives CDR1 MNHEY, CDR2 SMNVEV (reference sequence). The CDR3 DNA follows: TGTGCCAGCAGTTTTCTGGGGGTTGGGGCCAACGTCCTGACTTTC. Its protein product is CASSFLGVGANVLTF. Full variable domain (rest looked up from reference TRBV27 and TRBJ2-6): EAQVTQNPRYLITVTGKKLTVTCSQNMNHEYMSWYRQDPGLGLRQIYYSMNVEVTDKGDVPEGYKVSRKEKRNFPLILESPSPNQTSLYFCASSFLGVGANVLTFGAGSRLTVL.

This clonotype was counted between two and nine times. The rearrangement joins TRBV7-2 to TRBJ2-5; D ambiguous. This CDR3 comprises 13 residues. Germline values: CDR1 SGHTA, CDR2 FQGNSA. V gave up 6 bases and J gave up 5 bases, with 13 bases separating them. The CDR3 sequence is CASRQRAVETQYF. As DNA, the CDR3 is TGTGCCAGCAGACAACGTGCAGTGGAGACCCAGTACTTC.

This clonotype was counted a few times. This chain joins TRBV12-3 or TRBV12-4 and TRBJ2-4; maybe TRBD2 (5 bases). Trimming left V 5 bases short and J 2 bases short, with 13 bases between. CDR3 length equals 15 residues. CDR3 sequence reads: CASSTTSGSKNIQYF. The CDR3 nucleotides read TGTGCCAGCAGTACCACTAGTGGGTCCAAAAACATTCAGTACTTC.

This clonotype was counted only a few times. V is TRBV6-1 and J is TRBJ1-2, with D perhaps matching TRBD1 (5 bases). Germline-derived CDR1 and CDR2 are MNHNS and SASEGT. V lost 5 bases and J lost 1, with 8 bases in between. This CDR3 has 13 amino acids. Here the CDR3 reads CASSQGLNYGYTF. CDR3 sequence (DNA): TGTGCCAGCAGTCAGGGACTTAACTATGGCTACACCTTC.

This clonotype was seen a handful of times. The V call is TRBV6-1, the J call TRBJ2-1; D gene unclear. The CDR3 sequence is 14 residues long. V was shortened by 3 bases and J by 10 bases, with 16 bases between the two germline ends. CDR1 is MNHNS, CDR2 SASEGT, per germline. The CDR3 here is CASSEYSISYEQFF. CDR3 nucleotides: TGTGCCAGCAGTGAGTACTCGATCTCCTACGAGCAGTTCTTC.

CDR3 protein: CASTLLWDSYEQYF. The CDR3, as DNA: TGTGCCAGCACCCTCCTCTGGGACTCATACGAGCAGTACTTC. J is TRBJ2-1 and V is TRBV6-1; possible D gene TRBD2, 6 bases. The J call is in doubt because the DNA end fits TRBJ2-7 better. The germline V gene encodes CDR1 MNHNS and CDR2 SASEGT. The CDR3 sequence is 14 residues long.

Only a few counts were recorded for this clonotype. The chain employs TRBV6-5 and TRBJ1-2; perhaps TRBD1 as D (6 bases). The CDR3 sequence is 13 residues long. Germline values: CDR1 MNHEY, CDR2 SVGAGI. V was trimmed by 5 bases and J by 4 bases, leaving 11 bases between them. CDR3 sequence reads: CASSTDSTYGYTF. The CDR3 DNA follows: TGTGCCAGCAGTACGGACAGCACCTATGGCTACACCTTC.